The 27 T cell receptor beta chains below were found in one sample sequenced in a study of beta chain features in type 1 diabetes. TCRB transcripts that were expressed got sequenced, as all of the isolated RNA had been reverse transcribed. Clones were read by immunoSEQ multiplex PCR, and TCRdb kept only the in-frame ones, dropping some. There are about 320,000 clones in the sample; approximately 14% occur only once, and over 5% lies in the top ten. The source material was central memory CD4+ T cells from blood. The receptors come from a man younger than 40 in good health.

The V call is TRBV6-1, the J call TRBJ2-7; D is unclear. Trimming left V 8 bases short and J 5 bases short, with 7 bases between. Germline CDR1 reads MNHNS; CDR2 reads SASEGT. There are 10 residues in the CDR3. This CDR3 reads CASRPDEQYV. As DNA, the CDR3 is TGTGCCAGCCGACCGGACGAGCAGTACGTC.

This clone was detected only a few times. The rearrangement joins TRBV10-3 to TRBJ2-1, with unresolved D. Trimming left V 5 bases short and J 2 bases short, with 13 bases between. In germline, CDR1 is ENHRY, CDR2 SYGVKD. The length of the CDR3 is 15 residues. As DNA, the CDR3 is TGTGCCATCAGTTCTGGCGGCGGAACCTACAATGAGCAGTTCTTC. This translates into CAISSGGGTYNEQFF.

This clone came up a few times. The chain recombines TRBV5-6 with TRBJ2-2; D uncertain. Trimming took 0 bases from V and 6 from J, leaving 6 bases between them. Germline V gene data show CDR1 as SGHDT and CDR2 as YYEEEE. There are 13 residues in the CDR3. The CDR3: CASSLAPAGELFF. The CDR3 DNA reads TGTGCCAGCAGCTTGGCCCCAGCCGGGGAGCTGTTTTTT.

This clone has more than one count but fewer than ten. This sequence joins TRBV7-2 and TRBJ1-1; D call uncertain. Between the trimmed V and J ends, which lost 8 bases and 3 bases, there was a span of 16 bases. Germline loops: CDR1 SGHTA, CDR2 FQGNSA. This CDR3 has 14 amino acids. The CDR3 region is CASYGSRWDTEAFF. The CDR3 coding sequence is TGTGCCAGCTACGGATCCCGGTGGGACACTGAAGCTTTCTTT.

The gene calls are TRBV27 and TRBJ2-5; D is tentatively TRBD1 or TRBD2 (7 bases each). Trimming took 5 bases from V and 4 from J, leaving 14 bases between them. The germline V gene has CDR1 MNHEY and CDR2 SMNVEV (reference sequence). The CDR3 runs 14 residues. The CDR3 DNA reads TGTGCCAGCAGTCCGACAGGGAGGGTAGAGACCCAGTACTTC. It is translated as CASSPTGRVETQYF.

This clone turned up a few times. Written as DNA, the CDR3 is TGCGCCAGCAGCCAAGGGGCCCCGAATTCACCCCTCCACTTT. It is translated as CASSQGAPNSPLHF. V is TRBV4-3 and J is TRBJ1-6; D is unresolved. V was shortened by 1 base and J by 7 bases, with 8 bases between the two germline ends. The CDR3 length is 14 residues. The germline CDR1 and CDR2 sequences are LGHNA and YSLEER.

This rearrangement joins TRBV30 to TRBJ1-3, with TRBD1 identical over 7 bases. V shed 2 bases, J shed 8 bases, and the junction held 9 bases outside the gene matches. This CDR3 region has 14 residues. CDR1 and CDR2 from the germline V gene are GTSNPN and SVGIG (reference sequence). CDR3 in amino acids: CAWSYKGAGYTIYF. The CDR3 DNA reads as TGTGCCTGGAGTTATAAGGGGGCTGGTTACACCATATATTTT. Full variable domain (rest looked up from reference TRBV30 and TRBJ1-3): SQTIHQWPATLVQPVGSPLSLECTVEGTSNPNLYWYRQAAGRGLQLLFYSVGIGQISSEVPQNLSASRPQDRQFILSSKKLLLSDSGFYLCAWSYKGAGYTIYFGEGSWLTVV.

The J gene is TRBJ1-2, the V gene TRBV14; D ambiguous. With 1 base removed from V and 4 bases from J, the gap between germline ends came to 10 bases. CDR1 and CDR2 (germline): SGHDN, FVKESK. CDR3 length: 14 residues. In DNA, the CDR3 is TGTGCCAGCAGCCAAGGAGGCAGAATCTATGGCTACACCTTC. Its protein is CASSQGGRIYGYTF.

This clone came up a few times. The rearrangement uses TRBV5-5 and TRBJ2-7; D gene unclear. V was clipped by 3 bases and J by 4 bases, with 2 bases between them. CDR1 and CDR2 (germline): SGHKS, YYEKEE (reference sequence). This CDR3 comprises 10 residues. Here the CDR3 DNA reads TGTGCCAGCAGCTCGTACGAGCAGTACGTC. Its translation: CASSSYEQYV.

This clone turned up a few times. The chain recombines TRBV6-1 with TRBJ2-5, with D maybe TRBD2 (5 bases). The length of the CDR3 is 15 residues. V was shortened by 3 bases and J by 2 bases, with 13 bases between the two germline ends. Germline V gives CDR1 MNHNS, CDR2 SASEGT. CDR3 bases: TGTGCCAGCAGTGAGGGAGCATTGGGACAAGAGACCCAGTACTTC. Translating gives CASSEGALGQETQYF.

This clone has only a few counts. The V gene is TRBV7-2, the J gene TRBJ2-1; D is undetermined. This CDR3 has 15 residues. Trimming took 2 bases from V and 3 from J, leaving 11 bases between them. CDR1 SGHTA and CDR2 FQGNSA come from the germline V gene. The CDR3 bases are TGTGCCAGCAGCTTAATCGCTGGCAACTACAATGAGCAGTTCTTC. Translated, it gives CASSLIAGNYNEQFF.

The table lists this clone with many counts. The chain recombines TRBV7-9 with TRBJ2-6; D call uncertain. The V end was cut by 2 bases, the J end by 10 bases, with 15 bases between. The CDR3 is 15 amino acids. The germline gives CDR1 SEHNR, CDR2 FQNEAQ (reference sequence). CDR3: CASSLPTPGPNVLTF. The CDR3 coding sequence is TGTGCCAGCAGCTTACCCACACCTGGCCCTAACGTCCTGACTTTC.

This clone has only a few counts. The chain joins TRBV29-1 to TRBJ1-2, with 7 bases that match TRBD1. This CDR3 is built from 13 residues. The germline CDR1 and CDR2 sequences are SQVTM and ANQGSEA. Trimming removed 2 bases from V and 6 bases from J; junction bases left unmatched: 6. The CDR3 is CSVERGPDHGYTF. DNA for the CDR3: TGCAGCGTTGAAAGGGGGCCTGACCATGGCTACACCTTC.

The table lists this clone with a few counts. This same CDR3 is encoded by further DNA sequences in the sample. V is TRBV6-5 and J is TRBJ1-1, with D possibly matching TRBD1 (5 bases). V lost 0 bases, J lost 8 bases, and 13 bases lay in between. This CDR3 comprises 14 residues. Germline V gives CDR1 MNHEY, CDR2 SVGAGI. In DNA form, the CDR3 reads TGTGCCAGCAGTTACTCCACCCCGCGGGGGGAAGCTTTCTTT. It specifies CASSYSTPRGEAFF.

There are many counts of this clone. The chain has TRBV21-1 and TRBJ2-7; the D call TRBD1 from the table was never checked on the DNA. TRBV21-1 is tagged as a pseudogene. The CDR3 runs to 14 residues. The CDR3 region is CASPGAPPDHEQYF. CDR3 DNA: TGTGCCAGCCCAGGGGCACCGCCCGACCACGAGCAGTACTTC.

In its sample, this clone was seen many times. The J gene is TRBJ2-3, the V gene TRBV5-1; D may correspond to TRBD1 or TRBD2 (6 bases each). V lost 5 bases and J lost 2, with 12 bases in between. CDR1 SGHRS and CDR2 YFSETQ come from the germline V gene. This CDR3 has 14 residues. CDR3 sequence (DNA): TGCGCCAGCAGGGAGGGGGGTCCCACAGATACGCAGTATTTT. The encoded protein is CASREGGPTDTQYF.

This chain joins TRBV2 and TRBJ1-2; D not certain. In germline, CDR1 is SNHLY, CDR2 FYNNEI. Trimming removed 5 bases from V and 4 bases from J, with 11 bases in between. CDR3 length: 13 amino acids. The CDR3 DNA is TGTGCCAGCAGTAAAAGGCAATCCTATGGCTACACCTTC. It is translated as CASSKRQSYGYTF. Full variable domain (outside the CDR3, taken from reference TRBV2 and TRBJ1-2): EPEVTQTPSHQVTQMGQEVILRCVPISNHLYFYWYRQILGQKVEFLVSFYNNEISEKSEIFDDQFSVERPDGSNFTLKIRSTKLEDSAMYFCASSKRQSYGYTFGSGTRLTVV.

This clone was counted a few times. Written as DNA, the CDR3 is TGTGCCAGCAGCTACCGGGCCCCGGGAGGGGACACTGAAGCTTTCTTT. It encodes CASSYRAPGGDTEAFF. This chain joins TRBV5-6 and TRBJ1-1; perhaps TRBD1 as D (5 bases). The V gene's germline CDR1 is SGHDT and CDR2 YYEEEE. The CDR3 loop spans 16 amino acids. V shed 3 bases and J shed 3 bases, with 18 bases lying between them.

The gene calls are TRBV4-2 and TRBJ2-2, with TRBD2 matching over 14 bases. The CDR3 totals 17 residues. The V gene's germline CDR1 is LGHNA and CDR2 YNFKEQ. After removal of 4 bases from V and 5 bases from J, the junction contained 6 bases not matched to a gene. CDR3 in DNA: TGTGCCAGCAGCCGAGAGGGACTAGCGGGAGCGACCGGGGAGCTGTTTTTT. Its protein is CASSREGLAGATGELFF.

In this sample, this clone turned up a few times. The chain is built from TRBV4-3 and TRBJ1-2; no firm D call. V lost 0 bases and J lost 3, with 11 bases in between. The CDR3 totals 15 residues. Germline V gene sequence: CDR1 LGHNA, CDR2 YSLEER. CDR3 sequence reads: CASSQELGTDYGYTF. In DNA, the CDR3 is TGCGCCAGCAGCCAAGAACTAGGAACAGACTATGGCTACACCTTC.

In its sample, this clone was seen a few times. The V call is TRBV6-5, the J call TRBJ2-3; D is unresolved. V lost 0 bases to trimming and J lost 9 bases, with 16 bases between them. This CDR3 is 15 amino acids long. In germline, CDR1 is MNHEY, CDR2 SVGAGI. CDR3: CASSYSIASDGTQYF. Written as DNA, the CDR3 is TGTGCCAGCAGTTACTCGATTGCCAGCGATGGGACGCAGTATTTT.

This chain links TRBV7-2 with TRBJ2-3; no reliable D call. Trimming removed 5 bases from V and 4 bases from J, with 25 bases in between. The germline CDR1 and CDR2 sequences are SGHTA and FQGNSA. The CDR3 extends over 18 amino acids. The DNA of the CDR3 is TGTGCCAGCAGCCTAAACTCCCAGCGAGGTAGCATCCCAGATACGCAGTATTTT. It is translated as CASSLNSQRGSIPDTQYF.

The table lists this clone with a few counts. The V call is TRBV9, the J call TRBJ2-5; the match to TRBD1 covers 7 bases. In germline, CDR1 is SGDLS, CDR2 YYNGEE. CDR3 size: 15 residues. The V segment lost 0 bases and the J segment 4 bases; nucleotides outside the gene matches: 6. CDR3 in DNA: TGTGCCAGCAGCGTAGCTTCACACAGGGGAGAGACCCAGTACTTC. Encoded protein: CASSVASHRGETQYF.

J is TRBJ1-6 and V is TRBV2; D gene ambiguous. The CDR3 extends over 13 amino acids. Germline values: CDR1 SNHLY, CDR2 FYNNEI. Between the trimmed V and J ends, which lost 9 bases and 3 bases, there was a span of 9 bases. The CDR3, as DNA: TGTGCCAGTCAGACGGACTATAATTCACCCCTCCACTTT. Translated: CASQTDYNSPLHF.

This clone was recorded a few times. The chain recombines TRBV11-2 with TRBJ2-6; 12 nucleotides agree with TRBD2. The CDR3 consists of 18 residues. V shed 5 bases and J 0 bases; nucleotides not matched to a gene: 5. Per the germline V gene, CDR1 is SGHAT and CDR2 is FQNNGV. CDR3 loop: CASSLLAGGRSGANVLTF. The DNA of the CDR3 is TGTGCCAGCAGCCTACTAGCGGGAGGCCGCTCTGGGGCCAACGTCCTGACTTTC. Variable domain in full (rest from reference TRBV11-2 and TRBJ2-6): EAGVAQSPRYKIIEKRQSVAFWCNPISGHATLYWYQQILGQGPKLLIQFQNNGVVDDSQLPKDRFSAERLKGVDSTLKIQPAKLEDSAVYLCASSLLAGGRSGANVLTFGAGSRLTVL.

V usage is TRBV7-9 and J usage is TRBJ1-2; 7 bases line up with TRBD1. The CDR3 runs 14 residues. From germline, CDR1 is SEHNR and CDR2 FQNEAQ (reference sequence). J lost 6 bases, V lost 1 base, and 5 bases had no gene match. CDR3 DNA sequence: TGTGCCAGCAGCTTAGTGAGGGGGCTGGATGGCTACACCTTC. Its translation: CASSLVRGLDGYTF.

This clone was recorded a few times. J is TRBJ1-2 and V is TRBV15; perhaps TRBD1 as D (5 bases). Germline CDR1 is LNHNV and CDR2 is YYDKDF (reference sequence). This CDR3 has 16 amino acids. The V end was cut by 7 bases, the J end by 0 bases, with 18 bases between. The CDR3 coding sequence is TGTGCCACCACCCAAGACAGAGATGAAGCTAACTATGGCTACACCTTC. It translates to CATTQDRDEANYGYTF.